This TCR beta chain was identified during a study of blood T cell repertoires in COVID-19. Whole-study context: Acute and convalescent COVID-19 specimens originated in the United States, Italy and Spain. T cells, B-cell-depleted T cells, or PBMCs supplied cDNA or gDNA.

Trimming took off 1 base at V and 5 bases at J, with 6 bases between the two ends. CDR3 size: 13 residues. Original data processing: Nucleated cell counts were estimated from reference gene primer amplification. Repertoires were generated with immunoSEQ multiplex PCR, while TCRdb's copy carries only in-frame clones and drops some. V, J and clone size reflect that table, while D and trimming were determined from the DNA. The sample records 90,000 to 120,000 clones, more than 70% being singletons. The sequence came from a middle-aged man with active or convalescent COVID-19. The chain has TRBV12-3 or TRBV12-4 and TRBJ1-5; D is possibly TRBD1 (5 bases). The sample comprised peripheral blood. CDR3 nucleotides: TGTGCCAGCAGTTTAGGGGGGGATCAGCCCCAGCATTTT. Its protein product is CASSLGGDQPQHF.